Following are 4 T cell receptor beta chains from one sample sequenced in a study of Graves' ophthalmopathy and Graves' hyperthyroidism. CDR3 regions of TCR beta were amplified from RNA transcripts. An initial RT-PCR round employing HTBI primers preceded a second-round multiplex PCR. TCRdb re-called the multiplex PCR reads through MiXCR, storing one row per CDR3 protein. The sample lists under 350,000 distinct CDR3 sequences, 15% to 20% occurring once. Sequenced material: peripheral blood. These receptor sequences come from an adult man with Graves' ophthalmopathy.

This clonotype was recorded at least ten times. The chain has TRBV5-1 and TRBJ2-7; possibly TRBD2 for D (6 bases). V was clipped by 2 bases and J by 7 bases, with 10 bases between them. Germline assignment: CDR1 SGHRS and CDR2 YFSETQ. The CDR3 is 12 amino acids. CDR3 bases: TGCGCCAGCAGCTTAATCGGAGGGGAGCAGTACTTC. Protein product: CASSLIGGEQYF.

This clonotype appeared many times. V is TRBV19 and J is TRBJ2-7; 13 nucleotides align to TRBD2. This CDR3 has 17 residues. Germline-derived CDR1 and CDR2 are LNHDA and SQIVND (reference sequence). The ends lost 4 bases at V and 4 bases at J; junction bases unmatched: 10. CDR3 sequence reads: CASSRKGLAGITYEQYF. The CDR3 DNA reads TGTGCCAGTAGTAGAAAGGGACTAGCGGGAATCACGTACGAGCAGTACTTC.

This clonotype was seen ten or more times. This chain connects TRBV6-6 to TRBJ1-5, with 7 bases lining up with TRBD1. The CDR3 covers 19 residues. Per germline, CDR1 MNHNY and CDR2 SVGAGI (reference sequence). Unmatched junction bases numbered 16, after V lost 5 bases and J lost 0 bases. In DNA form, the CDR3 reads TGTGCCAGCAGTAACCCCGCGGGACAGAGGAGATCTAGCAATCAGCCCCAGCATTTT. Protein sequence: CASSNPAGQRRSSNQPQHF.

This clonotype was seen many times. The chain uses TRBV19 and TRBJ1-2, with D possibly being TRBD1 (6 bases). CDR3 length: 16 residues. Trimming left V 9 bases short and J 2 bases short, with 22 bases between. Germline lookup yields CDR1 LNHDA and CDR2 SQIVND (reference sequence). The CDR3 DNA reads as TGTGCCAGCGAGTCTATCAGGGGAGCTCGGAACTATGGCTACACCTTC. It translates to CASESIRGARNYGYTF.